The 30 T cell receptor beta chains in this list originate from one sample, sequenced in a study of T cell responses to AZD1222 COVID-19 vaccine. Repertoires were generated with immunoSEQ multiplex PCR, while TCRdb's copy carries only in-frame clones and drops some. The table includes 100,000 to 150,000 clones, 89% detected once. Material: peripheral blood, obtained on day 0 of AZD1222 vaccination. Receptors were obtained from an adult in good health.

The J gene is TRBJ2-7, the V gene TRBV12-3 or TRBV12-4; no firm D call. CDR3 length equals 12 residues. Trimming took 4 bases from V and 6 from J, leaving 10 bases between them. The CDR3 sequence is CASSSRSREQYF. CDR3 nucleotides: TGTGCCAGCAGTTCCCGGTCGCGCGAGCAGTACTTC.

This sequence joins TRBV3-1 (or the pseudogene TRBV3-2) and TRBJ2-4; weak D call: TRBD1 (6 bases). V was cut by 2 bases and J by 8 bases, with 19 bases left in between. The CDR3 totals 16 residues. The germline V gene has CDR1 LGHDT and CDR2 YNNKEL (reference sequence). In nucleotides, the CDR3 is TGTGCCAGCAGCCAACTCCAGGGACACCCAACGGACATTCAGTACTTC. It translates to CASSQLQGHPTDIQYF.

The chain combines TRBV2 with TRBJ2-3, with a tentative D call TRBD2 (6 bases). V shed 6 bases and J shed 2 bases, with 15 bases lying between them. This CDR3 contains 15 residues. The germline CDR1 and CDR2 sequences are SNHLY and FYNNEI. The CDR3 is CASRRGLDSTDTQYF. For the CDR3, the DNA is TGTGCCAGCAGGCGGGGTCTGGACTCCACAGATACGCAGTATTTT.

This CDR3 reads CASSLGQGRMEKAFF. The CDR3 region has the DNA TGTGCCAGCAGTCTGGGACAGGGGAGGATGGAGAAAGCTTTCTTT. This chain connects TRBV6-4 to TRBJ1-1, with 10 bases aligning to TRBD1. The ends lost 5 bases at V and 9 bases at J; junction bases unmatched: 12. Germline CDR1 and CDR2: MRHNA and SNTAGT. The CDR3 consists of 15 residues.

This clone was seen a single time. The rearrangement links TRBV6-5 to TRBJ2-3; unclear D gene. The CDR3 loop spans 15 amino acids. The V gene lost 2 bases and the J gene lost 2 bases, with 11 bases spanning the gap. Germline values: CDR1 MNHEY, CDR2 SVGAGI. The CDR3 protein is CASSYQRTSTDTQYF. CDR3 nucleotides: TGTGCCAGCAGTTACCAAAGGACCTCCACAGATACGCAGTATTTT.

The V and J genes are TRBV7-9 and TRBJ1-2; D remains ambiguous. CDR3 length: 12 amino acids. With 1 base removed from V and 3 bases from J, the gap between germline ends came to 3 bases. Germline-derived CDR1 and CDR2 are SEHNR and FQNEAQ (reference sequence). The chain's CDR3 is CASSLGDYGYTF. CDR3 nucleotides: TGTGCCAGCAGCTTAGGTGACTATGGCTACACCTTC.

The chain couples TRBV6-4 to TRBJ1-2; D might be TRBD1 (6 bases). CDR1 and CDR2 from the germline V gene are MRHNA and SNTAGT. The V end lost 7 bases, the J end lost 7 bases, and 16 bases lay between the germline ends. CDR3 length equals 13 residues. The chain's CDR3 is CASTPSGGGGYTF. DNA for the CDR3: TGTGCCAGCACCCCATCGGGGGGCGGTGGCTACACCTTC.

This clone was detected only a few times. This rearrangement joins TRBV19 to TRBJ1-6; 7 positions match TRBD1. This CDR3 has 15 amino acids. Germline trimming cut 7 bases from V and 0 bases from J; bases unmatched to any gene: 3. Germline CDR1 LNHDA, CDR2 SQIVND (reference sequence). The CDR3 region has the DNA TGTGCCAGTACTGACAGGGACTCCTATAATTCACCCCTCCACTTT. It specifies CASTDRDSYNSPLHF.

The chain uses TRBV2 and TRBJ1-2; D is uncertain. Germline V gives CDR1 SNHLY, CDR2 FYNNEI. The CDR3 loop spans 15 amino acids. The V gene lost 7 bases and the J gene lost 1 base, with 16 bases spanning the gap. The CDR3 DNA is TGTGCCAGCAACCCTGGGTGGGCTTATAACTATGGCTACACCTTC. This encodes CASNPGWAYNYGYTF.

The rearrangement uses TRBV19 and TRBJ1-3; the D gene is possibly TRBD1 (6 bases). This CDR3 comprises 17 residues. CDR1 and CDR2 from the germline V gene are LNHDA and SQIVND (reference sequence). Trimming pared 4 bases from V and 0 bases from J, leaving 16 bases between. The CDR3 region has the DNA TGTGCCAGTAGTAGTTTTTTGGACAGCCGCTCTGGAAACACCATATATTTT. Protein product: CASSSFLDSRSGNTIYF.

This clone was counted once. The genes are TRBV5-1 and TRBJ2-5, with 8 bases matching TRBD2. This CDR3 region has 15 residues. The V gene's germline CDR1 is SGHRS and CDR2 YFSETQ. V shed 0 bases, J shed 2 bases, and the junction held 3 bases outside the gene matches. The CDR3 region is CASSLEGTSQETQYF. In DNA, the CDR3 is TGCGCCAGCAGCTTGGAGGGGACTAGTCAAGAGACCCAGTACTTC.

The count of this clone is one. J is TRBJ1-3 and V is TRBV4-1, with D uncertain. Germline assignment: CDR1 MGHRA and CDR2 YSYEKL. Between the trimmed V and J ends, which lost 1 base and 0 bases, there was a span of 4 bases. The CDR3 totals 14 residues. The CDR3 is CASSQVPSGNTIYF. As DNA, the CDR3 is TGCGCCAGCAGCCAAGTCCCCTCTGGAAACACCATATATTTT.

This clone appeared a few times. The chain links TRBV9 to TRBJ2-2; D not resolved. The CDR3 length is 13 residues. With 4 bases removed from V and 3 bases from J, the gap between germline ends came to 7 bases. CDR1 is SGDLS, CDR2 YYNGEE, per germline. The CDR3 sequence is CASSPTHTGELFF. The CDR3 region has the DNA TGTGCCAGCAGCCCAACCCACACCGGGGAGCTGTTTTTT.

This chain links TRBV7-9 with TRBJ2-7; D is unresolved. Germline assignment: CDR1 SEHNR and CDR2 FQNEAQ (reference sequence). V was clipped by 3 bases and J by 7 bases, with 16 bases between them. CDR3 length: 14 residues. The CDR3 reads CASSFDARSREQYF. The CDR3 DNA is TGTGCCAGCAGCTTCGACGCGAGATCGAGGGAGCAGTACTTC.

The V gene is TRBV12-3 or TRBV12-4, the J gene TRBJ1-2; D gene unclear. The ends were cut back, 3 bases at V and 4 bases at J, with 6 bases in the middle. The CDR3 spans 12 residues. CDR3 residues: CASSFGLYGYTF. In DNA, the CDR3 is TGTGCCAGCAGTTTTGGTCTCTATGGCTACACCTTC.

This chain connects TRBV5-6 to TRBJ1-5, with 7 positions matching TRBD1. This CDR3 contains 14 residues. The junction had 7 bases not matched to a gene; V was cut back by 5 bases and J by 5 bases. The germline CDR1 and CDR2 sequences are SGHDT and YYEEEE. CDR3 in amino acids: CASSLQGGDQPQHF. Written as DNA, the CDR3 is TGTGCCAGCAGTCTACAAGGGGGCGATCAGCCCCAGCATTTT.

The J gene is TRBJ1-4, the V gene TRBV2; D perhaps matches TRBD1 (5 bases). The CDR3 extends over 14 amino acids. Deletions cut 3 bases from V and 13 bases from J, with 18 bases between. Germline V gives CDR1 SNHLY, CDR2 FYNNEI. As DNA, the CDR3 is TGTGCCAGCAGTGATACCGGCAGTTTGGGGGGACTGTTTTTT. Translating gives CASSDTGSLGGLFF.

A single count supports this clone. This chain joins TRBV12-3 or TRBV12-4 and TRBJ1-5, with D hard to call. The CDR3 is made up of 11 amino acids. V shed 4 bases and J shed 9 bases, with 7 bases lying between them. The CDR3 DNA reads as TGTGCCAGCAGTTCCCAGTTGCCCCAGCATTTT. Translated, it gives CASSSQLPQHF.

This clone turned up a few times. The J gene is TRBJ1-4, the V gene TRBV19, with a tentative D call TRBD1 (5 bases). Trimming stripped 7 bases from V and 3 bases from J, with 18 bases between. The CDR3 is made up of 16 amino acids. Germline V gene sequence: CDR1 LNHDA, CDR2 SQIVND (reference sequence). The CDR3: CASNHRGRGANEKLFF. The CDR3 DNA reads as TGTGCCAGTAATCATCGGGGCCGTGGGGCTAATGAAAAACTGTTTTTT.

CDR3: CASNPGAEGYTF. DNA of the CDR3: TGTGCCAGCAACCCAGGGGCGGAGGGCTACACCTTC. The V and J genes are TRBV6-5 and TRBJ1-2, with a possible D match to TRBD1 (6 bases). The CDR3 consists of 12 residues. Deletions cut 7 bases from V and 8 bases from J, with 14 bases between. Germline V lookup: CDR1 MNHEY, CDR2 SVGAGI.

Only one count was recorded for this clone. This chain joins TRBV3-1 (or the pseudogene TRBV3-2) and TRBJ2-1; TRBD2 agrees at 13 bases. Germline CDR1 is LGHDT and CDR2 is YNNKEL (reference sequence). This CDR3 has 17 amino acids. V lost 1 base to trimming and J lost 2 bases; unmatched junction nucleotides: 2. CDR3 in amino acids: CASSQGLAGGTYNEQFF. DNA of the CDR3: TGTGCCAGCAGCCAAGGACTAGCGGGGGGCACCTACAATGAGCAGTTCTTC.

The V gene is TRBV18, the J gene TRBJ1-2; D may be TRBD1 (5 bases). Germline V CDR1 and CDR2: KGHSH, LQKENI. The CDR3 sequence is 13 residues long. Trimming cost V 3 bases and J 4 bases, with 9 bases left between them. The CDR3 region is CASSPGEVYGYTF. DNA for the CDR3: TGTGCCAGCTCACCGGGGGAGGTCTATGGCTACACCTTC.

V usage is TRBV27 and J usage is TRBJ1-2; D possibly corresponds to TRBD1 (5 bases). Per the germline V gene, CDR1 is MNHEY and CDR2 is SMNVEV (reference sequence). The CDR3 totals 13 residues. The V end lost 2 bases, the J end lost 7 bases, and 11 bases lay between the germline ends. The CDR3 reads CASSLPGGAGYTF. The CDR3 nucleotides are TGTGCCAGCAGTTTACCAGGAGGGGCTGGCTACACCTTC.

The V call is TRBV23-1, the J call TRBJ2-1; 10 bases match TRBD1. TRBV23-1 is an ORF, and what it does is uncertain. The CDR3 has 18 residues. Trimming took 5 bases from V and 1 from J; bases not matched to a gene: 11. CDR3 coding DNA: TGCGCCAGCAGTAAGAATCCCGGGGGACAGGGGTCCTACAATGAGCAGTTCTTC. This translates into CASSKNPGGQGSYNEQFF.

This sequence joins TRBV5-1 and TRBJ1-2, with 12 bases aligning to TRBD1. From germline, CDR1 is SGHRS and CDR2 YFSETQ. The CDR3 length is 15 residues. V was pared by 4 bases and J by 8 bases, with 9 bases of the junction left unmatched. CDR3 in amino acids: CASSATGTGGEGYTF. The CDR3 DNA reads TGCGCCAGCAGCGCCACCGGGACAGGGGGCGAAGGCTACACCTTC.

The chain is built from TRBV2 and TRBJ2-7; D perhaps matches TRBD1 (6 bases). Germline V gene sequence: CDR1 SNHLY, CDR2 FYNNEI. V lost 6 bases, J lost 5 bases, and 17 bases lay in between. The length of the CDR3 is 14 residues. The CDR3 sequence: CASRTLQDSHEQYF. The CDR3 nucleotides read TGTGCCAGCAGAACCCTCCAGGACAGTCACGAGCAGTACTTC.

This rearrangement joins TRBV6-5 to TRBJ1-6; the D gene is possibly TRBD1 (5 bases). Trimming took 0 bases from V and 9 from J, leaving 12 bases between them. The length of the CDR3 is 15 residues. Germline CDR1 MNHEY, CDR2 SVGAGI. CDR3 DNA: TGTGCCAGCAGTTACTCGGGACCCGGGGCTTCACCCCTCCACTTT. Protein sequence: CASSYSGPGASPLHF.

This sequence joins TRBV12-3 or TRBV12-4 and TRBJ1-4; D gene uncertain. CDR3 length equals 11 residues. With 7 bases removed from V and 8 bases from J, the gap between germline ends came to 8 bases. DNA for the CDR3: TGTGCCAGCAATCAAGGGGAAAAACTGTTTTTT. Residues: CASNQGEKLFF.

The CDR3 nucleotides are TGCGCCAGCAGCATATTGGGACAGCCTGGGACTGAAGCTTTCTTT. Encoded protein: CASSILGQPGTEAFF. This chain joins TRBV5-1 and TRBJ1-1, with 7 bases identical to TRBD1. With 4 bases clipped from V and 5 bases from J, the junction kept 11 bases outside the gene matches. From germline, CDR1 is SGHRS and CDR2 YFSETQ. The CDR3 loop spans 15 amino acids.

V and J are TRBV19 and TRBJ2-3; the D gene could be TRBD1 or TRBD2 (5 bases each). Germline V gives CDR1 LNHDA, CDR2 SQIVND (reference sequence). The V end lost 5 bases, the J end lost 8 bases, and 20 bases lay between the germline ends. The CDR3 consists of 15 residues. The CDR3 DNA sequence: TGTGCCAGTAGTTCCGAGGGGCTACTGGGAGCTACGCAGTATTTT. It encodes CASSSEGLLGATQYF. Full variable domain (outside the CDR3, taken from reference TRBV19 and TRBJ2-3): DGGITQSPKYLFRKEGQNVTLSCEQNLNHDAMYWYRQDPGQGLRLIYYSQIVNDFQKGDIAEGYSVSREKKESFPLTVTSAQKNPTAFYLCASSSEGLLGATQYFGPGTRLTVL.